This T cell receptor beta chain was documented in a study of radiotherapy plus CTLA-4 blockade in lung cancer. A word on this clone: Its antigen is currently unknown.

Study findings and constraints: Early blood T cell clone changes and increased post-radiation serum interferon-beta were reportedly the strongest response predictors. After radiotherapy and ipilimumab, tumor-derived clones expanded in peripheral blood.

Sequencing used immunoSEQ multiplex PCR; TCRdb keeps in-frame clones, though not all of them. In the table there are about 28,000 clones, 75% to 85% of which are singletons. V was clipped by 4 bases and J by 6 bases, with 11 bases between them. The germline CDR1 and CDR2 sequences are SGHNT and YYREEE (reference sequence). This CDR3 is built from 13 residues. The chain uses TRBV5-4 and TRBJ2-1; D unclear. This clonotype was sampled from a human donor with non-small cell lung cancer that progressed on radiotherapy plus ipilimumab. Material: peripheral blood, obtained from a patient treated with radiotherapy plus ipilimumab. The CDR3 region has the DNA TGTGCCAGCAGCATGGACCGGGCCAATGAGCAGTTCTTC. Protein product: CASSMDRANEQFF.